This record looks at one T cell receptor beta chain sequence and its context. This sample is part of a study of blood T cell repertoires in COVID-19. Study at large: Samples came from the United States, Italy and Spain, spanning acute and convalescent COVID-19. T cells, B-cell-depleted T cells, or PBMCs supplied cDNA or gDNA.

Repertoires were generated with immunoSEQ multiplex PCR, while TCRdb's copy carries only in-frame clones and drops some. Of hundreds of thousands of clones detected, about 85% appear once; the ten largest clones hold around 19%. CDR1 and CDR2 (germline): MNHEY, SVGAGI. V lost 7 bases and J 3 bases, leaving 15 bases between the germline ends. This CDR3 spans 14 amino acids. Recovered status in Cohort 3 required two negative PCRs, clearance, or symptom resolution. V usage is TRBV6-5 and J usage is TRBJ1-1, with no clear D. Sequenced sample: PBMCs or T cells enriched from blood (not recorded which). This TCR was sampled from a man aged 35 to 55 who had recovered from COVID-19. CDR3 in DNA: TGTGCCAGCAACCAGCCGGGAGGGTACACTGAAGCTTTCTTT. Encoded protein: CASNQPGGYTEAFF.